Shown below are 4 T cell receptor beta chains from a single sample sequenced in a study of early T cells in non-severe SARS-CoV-2 infection. TCRdb re-called the 5' RACE reads through MiXCR, storing one row per CDR3 protein. The sample lists roughly 100,000 distinct CDR3 sequences, under 15% seen once, with about 5.7% in the top ten. Sequences were obtained from whole blood. The receptors stem from an adult who was a healthcare worker with PCR-confirmed SARS-CoV-2 infection or an uninfected control (not recorded which).

The chain has TRBV2 and TRBJ1-5, with 7 bases that match TRBD1. The CDR3 is made up of 14 amino acids. Per the germline V gene, CDR1 is SNHLY and CDR2 is FYNNEI. Germline trimming cut 7 bases from V and 5 bases from J; bases unmatched to any gene: 8. The CDR3 nucleotides are TGTGCCAGCATGAGAGACAGGGTTGATCAGCCCCAGCATTTT. It codes for CASMRDRVDQPQHF.

This chain connects TRBV20-1 to TRBJ1-1; the match to TRBD1 covers 12 bases. The CDR3 is 15 amino acids. The germline V gene encodes CDR1 DFQATT and CDR2 SNEGSKA (reference sequence). Trimming cost V 6 bases and J 3 bases; bases outside gene matches: 8. CDR3 sequence (DNA): TGCAGTGCGGAAGGGACAGGGGGCAGGTACACTGAAGCTTTCTTT. As protein: CSAEGTGGRYTEAFF.

This clonotype has only a few counts. V usage is TRBV5-4 and J usage is TRBJ2-3; 13 bases are shared with TRBD2. The V gene's germline CDR1 is SGHNT and CDR2 YYREEE (reference sequence). This CDR3 is 16 amino acids long. V lost 4 bases, J lost 2 bases, and 4 bases stayed unmatched. The CDR3: CASSQGLAGITDTQYF. CDR3 sequence (DNA): TGTGCCAGCAGCCAGGGACTAGCGGGGATCACAGATACGCAGTATTTT.

The sample holds a few counts of this clonotype. The rearrangement uses TRBV6-5 and TRBJ2-7; 9 bases line up with TRBD2. V was clipped by 8 bases and J by 3 bases; unmatched bases: 5. Per germline, CDR1 MNHEY and CDR2 SVGAGI. This CDR3 comprises 13 residues. CDR3 DNA: TGTGCCAGCTTCGATAGCGGGAGCTACGAGCAGTACTTC. It codes for CASFDSGSYEQYF.